The 9 T cell receptor beta chains listed next were all sequenced from one sample in a study of cytomegalovirus exposure and HLA in healthy donors. In the PCR, 60 Vbeta and 13 Jbeta primers were used. This table comes from immunoSEQ multiplex PCR, and its TCRdb copy is limited to in-frame clones, with some not included. The top ten hold 1.5% to 2% of the sample, which has approximately 210,000 clones, roughly 79% seen once. The sequenced sample was PBMCs. Receptors were obtained from a male donor in good health and CMV-seronegative.

The chain recombines TRBV5-8 with TRBJ1-2; 7 positions agree with TRBD1. The CDR3 spans 16 residues. Losses at the gene ends were 2 bases for V and 4 bases for J; bases not matched to a gene: 11. Germline assignment: CDR1 SGHTS and CDR2 YDEGEE. The CDR3 sequence: CASSFRQGTLSYGYTF. DNA of the CDR3: TGTGCCAGCAGCTTTCGACAGGGAACCCTATCCTATGGCTACACCTTC.

The chain joins TRBV4-2 to TRBJ2-7, with D tentatively TRBD2 (6 bases). Per germline, CDR1 LGHNA and CDR2 YNFKEQ. The CDR3 is 16 residues long. Trimming cost V 5 bases and J 5 bases, with 22 bases left between them. CDR3 loop: CASSLPLGGTRDEQYF. DNA for the CDR3: TGTGCCAGCAGCTTACCTCTTGGCGGGACCCGGGACGAGCAGTACTTC.

The rearrangement uses TRBV6-5 and TRBJ1-2; 9 bases fit TRBD1. CDR3 size: 15 residues. The ends lost 5 bases at V and 6 bases at J; junction bases unmatched: 10. The germline CDR1 and CDR2 sequences are MNHEY and SVGAGI. The CDR3 spells CASSTRDRAPHGYTF. The CDR3 DNA follows: TGTGCCAGCAGTACCCGGGACAGGGCCCCTCATGGCTACACCTTC.

This clone was recorded a few times. The chain employs TRBV7-9 and TRBJ2-7, with TRBD2 matching 9 bases. V dropped 5 bases and J dropped 3; count of bases not matched to a gene: 17. This CDR3 region has 18 residues. Germline V gene sequence: CDR1 SEHNR, CDR2 FQNEAQ (reference sequence). CDR3 nucleotide sequence: TGTGCCAGCAGCCCAGGGGTAGCGGGAGCTTTACCTTTCTACGAGCAGTACTTC. Translating it yields CASSPGVAGALPFYEQYF.

The genes are TRBV2 and TRBJ2-7; 7 nucleotides agree with TRBD1. V shed 8 bases, J shed 2 bases, and the junction held 9 bases outside the gene matches. The CDR3 totals 14 residues. Germline CDR1 and CDR2: SNHLY and FYNNEI. The CDR3 DNA reads TGTGCCAGCGTTAACCCGGGACAGCCCTACGAGCAGTACTTC. It is translated as CASVNPGQPYEQYF.

The chain carries TRBV7-6 and TRBJ1-1, with D perhaps TRBD1 (6 bases). This CDR3 has 14 residues. Looked up from germline, CDR1 is SGHVS and CDR2 is FNYEAQ. Trimming left V 2 bases short and J 0 bases short, with 7 bases between. The CDR3 protein is CASSLQGLNTEAFF. CDR3 in DNA: TGTGCCAGCAGCTTACAGGGGCTGAACACTGAAGCTTTCTTT.

This sequence joins TRBV30 and TRBJ2-7, with 9 nucleotides matching TRBD1. Trimming took 0 bases from V and 3 from J; bases not matched to a gene: 6. The CDR3 sequence is 15 residues long. Germline V gives CDR1 GTSNPN, CDR2 SVGIG (reference sequence). The CDR3 DNA follows: TGTGCCTGGAGTGTCAGGACAGGGGCACTCTACGAGCAGTACTTC. As protein: CAWSVRTGALYEQYF.

This clone was counted a few times. The V gene is TRBV25-1, the J gene TRBJ1-6; 7 nucleotides line up with TRBD1. This CDR3 comprises 14 residues. The V gene's germline CDR1 is MGHDK and CDR2 SYGVNS. The V and J ends lost 5 bases and 8 bases, in that order; junction bases with no gene match: 6. CDR3 sequence reads: CASSLQGLYSPLHF. CDR3 in DNA: TGTGCCAGCAGTCTACAGGGGCTGTATTCACCCCTCCACTTT.

The V gene is TRBV4-1, the J gene TRBJ2-3; 9 positions match TRBD2. The V segment lost 0 bases and the J segment 8 bases; nucleotides outside the gene matches: 12. CDR3 length equals 17 residues. Germline V gene lookup returns CDR1 MGHRA and CDR2 YSYEKL. CDR3: CASSQDEGRGGLGTQYF. CDR3 nucleotide sequence: TGCGCCAGCAGCCAAGATGAAGGGCGGGGGGGCCTTGGTACGCAGTATTTT.